Following are 10 T cell receptor beta chains from one sample sequenced in a study of T cell responses to AZD1222 COVID-19 vaccine. This table comes from immunoSEQ multiplex PCR, and its TCRdb copy is limited to in-frame clones, with some not included. Here the sample spans under 95,000 clones, about nine tenths being singletons. Source: peripheral blood, taken on day 0 of AZD1222 vaccination. All receptors come from an adult in good health.

This clone was detected once. This rearrangement joins TRBV12-5 to TRBJ2-1; D is ambiguous. The germline V and J ends were trimmed by 0 bases and 11 bases, with 17 bases remaining between them. CDR3 size: 15 residues. From germline, CDR1 is LGHNT and CDR2 FRNRAP. The CDR3 sequence is CASGLVRNGTRKQFF. The DNA of the CDR3 is TGTGCTAGTGGTTTGGTACGGAACGGTACAAGAAAGCAGTTCTTC.

The genes are TRBV10-1 and TRBJ1-4; D unresolved. From germline, CDR1 is WNHNN and CDR2 SYGVQD (reference sequence). Between the trimmed V and J ends, which lost 3 bases and 8 bases, there was a span of 13 bases. The CDR3 length is 14 residues. The CDR3: CASSDGNPGEKLFF. The CDR3 bases are TGCGCCAGCAGTGACGGGAACCCCGGGGAAAAACTGTTTTTT.

The CDR3 sequence: CASSPPTDTQYF. The CDR3 DNA reads TGTGCCAGCTCACCACCGACAGATACGCAGTATTTT. The rearrangement joins TRBV18 to TRBJ2-3; D not certain. CDR1 and CDR2 (germline): KGHSH, LQKENI. The CDR3 length is 12 residues. Trimming took off 0 bases at V and 3 bases at J, with 1 base between the two ends.

The chain joins TRBV10-3 to TRBJ2-7; 7 bases agree with TRBD2. Trimming took 4 bases from V and 6 from J; bases not matched to a gene: 9. The CDR3 loop spans 14 amino acids. From germline, CDR1 is ENHRY and CDR2 SYGVKD. The CDR3 reads CAISVGGRVSEQYF. The CDR3 DNA reads as TGTGCCATCAGTGTCGGTGGGAGGGTTAGCGAGCAGTACTTC.

This chain joins TRBV18 and TRBJ1-2; a weak D match, TRBD1 (5 bases). V shed 6 bases and J shed 8 bases, with 19 bases lying between them. The germline V gene encodes CDR1 KGHSH and CDR2 LQKENI. The CDR3 has 14 amino acids. CDR3 sequence: CASSGWDLDSGYTF. The DNA for the CDR3 is TGTGCCAGCTCGGGGTGGGACCTCGACTCGGGCTACACCTTC.

The V gene is TRBV28, the J gene TRBJ1-1; 9 bases are a match to TRBD1. The CDR3 spans 13 residues. With 6 bases clipped from V and 3 bases from J, the junction kept 2 bases outside the gene matches. Germline CDR1 MDHEN, CDR2 SYDVKM. CDR3 protein: CASRDRGYTEAFF. As DNA, the CDR3 is TGTGCCAGCAGAGACAGGGGGTACACTGAAGCTTTCTTT.

The J gene is TRBJ1-1, the V gene TRBV20-1, with 7 bases aligning to TRBD1. Germline V CDR1 and CDR2: DFQATT, SNEGSKA (reference sequence). This CDR3 region has 11 residues. V was pared by 6 bases and J by 6 bases, with 4 bases of the junction left unmatched. CDR3 nucleotides: TGCAGTGCACCGGGACAGCCTGAAGCTTTCTTT. The encoded protein is CSAPGQPEAFF.

J is TRBJ1-2 and V is TRBV28, with 9 bases matching TRBD1. The V and J ends lost 4 bases and 0 bases, in that order; junction bases with no gene match: 9. Per germline, CDR1 MDHEN and CDR2 SYDVKM. This CDR3 contains 17 residues. The CDR3: CASSSRDREGANYGYTF. CDR3 DNA: TGTGCCAGCAGTTCTCGGGACAGGGAGGGAGCTAACTATGGCTACACCTTC.

V usage is TRBV7-8 and J usage is TRBJ1-1, with 8 bases aligning to TRBD1. CDR1 is SGHVS, CDR2 FQNEAQ, per germline. After removal of 5 bases from V and 4 bases from J, the junction contained 6 bases not matched to a gene. This CDR3 is 14 amino acids long. The CDR3, as DNA: TGTGCCAGCAGCCCGGACAGGGTGAGCACTGAAGCTTTCTTT. Its protein product is CASSPDRVSTEAFF.

The V call is TRBV19, the J call TRBJ1-1; 12 nucleotides line up with TRBD1. This CDR3 spans 19 amino acids. After removal of 1 base from V and 5 bases from J, the junction contained 14 bases not matched to a gene. CDR1 is LNHDA and CDR2 is SQIVND in the germline V gene (reference sequence). CDR3 coding DNA: TGTGCCAGTAGTATAGGCGCCGGGACAGGGGGCGATTCGGGTACTGAAGCTTTCTTT. Residues: CASSIGAGTGGDSGTEAFF.